This T cell receptor (beta chain) was sequenced in a study of cytomegalovirus exposure and HLA in healthy donors. Study findings and constraints: TCR beta V segments were, for the most part, productive about 87% or about 30% of the time in an earlier analysis.

The PCR contained 60 Vbeta and 13 Jbeta primers. Clones were read by immunoSEQ multiplex PCR, and TCRdb kept only the in-frame ones, dropping some. The sample records fewer than 350,000 clones, over 85% being singletons. Germline V gene sequence: CDR1 SGHNT, CDR2 YENEEA. V was cut by 3 bases and J by 3 bases, with 8 bases left in between. CDR3 length: 13 residues. A word on this clone: The antigen remains unidentified.

The chain has TRBV11-3 and TRBJ1-1, with D unclear. The receptor's source is a woman in her late teens or twenties in good health and CMV-seronegative. Sequencing was carried out using PBMCs. CDR3 in amino acids: CASSFQSDTEAFF. The CDR3 nucleotides read TGTGCCAGCAGCTTCCAATCGGACACTGAAGCTTTCTTT.